The next 18 T cell receptor beta chains were all read from a single sample in a study of post-analysis software for immune sequencing data. Findings and limits, study-wide: Patients showed TRBV5-6, TRBV5-1 and TRBV20-1 among roughly 5 TRBV segments more frequent than in controls.

Which antigens these TCRs recognize remains unknown. The TCR beta cDNA libraries contained unique molecular identifiers. TCRdb passed the PCR reads through MiXCR, listing each CDR3 protein once. This table holds around 710,000 distinct CDR3 sequences, around 46% found once. The sequencing input was blood. These receptors all stem from a girl between 10 and 17 years old with multiple sclerosis.

The chain has TRBV6-2 or TRBV6-3 and TRBJ1-2; 7 nucleotides line up with TRBD1. The CDR3 consists of 17 residues. Losses at the gene ends were 4 bases for V and 3 bases for J; bases not matched to a gene: 14. Germline CDR1 reads MNHEY; CDR2 reads SVGEGT. CDR3 DNA sequence: TGTGCCAGCAGTTTCCATCGAACTACAGGGGACGACTATGGCTACACCTTC. Translating gives CASSFHRTTGDDYGYTF.

The chain has TRBV4-3 and TRBJ2-1, with TRBD2 matching over 11 bases. Unmatched junction bases numbered 18, after V lost 2 bases and J lost 9 bases. In germline, CDR1 is LGHNA, CDR2 YSLEER. The CDR3 runs to 19 residues. The CDR3 DNA reads as TGCGCCAGCAGCCAATACTACTCATGGACTAGCGGGCCCTCGGGTGAGCAGTTCTTC. Encoded protein: CASSQYYSWTSGPSGEQFF.

V gene TRBV29-1 combines with J gene TRBJ1-1, with 8 bases fitting TRBD1. Germline trimming cut 8 bases from V and 7 bases from J; bases unmatched to any gene: 9. The CDR3 consists of 12 residues. Germline CDR1 is SQVTM and CDR2 is ANQGSEA. CDR3 DNA: TGCAGCAATCCGGGACAGGAAGATGAAGCTTTCTTT. Amino acid sequence: CSNPGQEDEAFF.

The rearrangement joins TRBV7-9 to TRBJ2-3; D ambiguous. Germline values: CDR1 SEHNR, CDR2 FQNEAQ (reference sequence). The length of the CDR3 is 15 residues. V shed 4 bases and J shed 0 bases, with 11 bases lying between them. CDR3 in amino acids: CASSYEAVSTDTQYF. CDR3 in DNA: TGTGCCAGCAGCTACGAGGCAGTTAGCACAGATACGCAGTATTTT.

J is TRBJ2-5 and V is TRBV30; 7 nucleotides agree with TRBD1. Near its end, the DNA agrees better with TRBJ2-7, so the J call may be wrong. This CDR3 has 11 residues. Germline CDR1 and CDR2: GTSNPN and SVGIG (reference sequence). The CDR3 bases are TGTGCCGGGACAGTGGCCTACGAGCAGTACTTC. Amino acids: CAGTVAYEQYF.

V and J are TRBV5-6 and TRBJ2-6, with D perhaps TRBD2 (5 bases). CDR1 and CDR2 from the germline V gene are SGHDT and YYEEEE. V lost 2 bases and J lost 0, with 9 bases in between. This CDR3 spans 16 amino acids. DNA for the CDR3: TGTGCCAGCAGCTTCGGGGTTTTCTCTGGGGCCAACGTCCTGACTTTC. It yields the protein CASSFGVFSGANVLTF.

The chain joins TRBV12-3 or TRBV12-4 to TRBJ2-5; D is possibly TRBD1 (6 bases). The J call may be incorrect, as the DNA end agrees better with TRBJ2-7. This CDR3 region has 14 residues. DNA of the CDR3: TGTGCCAGCAGTTTGCGTGTGACAGGCTACGAGCAGTACTTC. Amino acids: CASSLRVTGYEQYF.

This clonotype occurred a few times. This chain uses TRBV10-3 with TRBJ2-3, with D uncertain. The CDR3 consists of 14 residues. V was shortened by 2 bases and J by 0 bases, with 6 bases between the two germline ends. CDR1 ENHRY and CDR2 SYGVKD come from the germline V gene. The CDR3 DNA is TGTGCCATCAGTGAGATGGCTAGCACAGATACGCAGTATTTT. It codes for CAISEMASTDTQYF.

The chain joins TRBV29-1 to TRBJ2-5; TRBD2 matches 12 bases. V shed 1 base, J shed 11 bases, and the junction held 14 bases outside the gene matches. The CDR3 is 16 amino acids. Germline loops: CDR1 SQVTM, CDR2 ANQGSEA. The CDR3 loop is CSVEGLAGGRYNEQYF. In nucleotides, the CDR3 is TGCAGCGTTGAAGGGCTAGCGGGAGGGCGCTACAATGAGCAGTACTTC.

The rearrangement uses TRBV7-2 and TRBJ1-6; D is ambiguous. From germline, CDR1 is SGHTA and CDR2 FQGNSA. The V end lost 2 bases, the J end lost 7 bases, and 12 bases lay between the germline ends. This CDR3 contains 15 residues. CDR3 sequence reads: CASSLWGSENSPLHF. CDR3 nucleotide sequence: TGTGCCAGCAGCTTATGGGGTTCGGAAAATTCACCCCTCCACTTT.

The chain couples TRBV28 to TRBJ2-7; weak D call: TRBD2 (6 bases). The CDR3 runs 15 residues. Between the trimmed V and J ends, which lost 4 bases and 5 bases, there was a span of 18 bases. Looked up from germline, CDR1 is MDHEN and CDR2 is SYDVKM. The CDR3 DNA is TGTGCCAGCAGTTCCGGAACGGGAGAACTCCACGAGCAGTACTTC. Amino acid sequence: CASSSGTGELHEQYF.

This chain links TRBV29-1 with TRBJ1-2; TRBD1 agrees at 9 bases. The germline CDR1 and CDR2 sequences are SQVTM and ANQGSEA. V trimming: 4 bases; J trimming: 7 bases; junction bases outside the gene matches: 7. This CDR3 has 13 residues. The CDR3 region is CSVGSDRGAGYTF. As DNA, the CDR3 is TGCAGCGTTGGGAGTGACAGGGGGGCTGGCTACACCTTC.

The rearrangement links TRBV7-8 to TRBJ1-5, with 7 bases aligning to TRBD1. The CDR3 totals 18 residues. Unmatched junction bases numbered 18, after V lost 5 bases and J lost 5 bases. Looked up from germline, CDR1 is SGHVS and CDR2 is FQNEAQ. The chain's CDR3 is CASSARDRLYGYDQPQHF. The CDR3 DNA reads as TGTGCCAGCAGCGCTAGGGACAGACTCTACGGCTACGATCAGCCCCAGCATTTT.

This clonotype was seen a handful of times. The chain uses TRBV9 and TRBJ2-1; no clear D. This CDR3 has 16 amino acids. V was clipped by 1 base and J by 1 base, with 12 bases between them. Germline V CDR1 and CDR2: SGDLS, YYNGEE. This CDR3 is CASSVSSADSYNEQFF. CDR3 bases: TGTGCCAGCAGCGTATCGTCCGCGGATTCCTACAATGAGCAGTTCTTC.

The J gene is TRBJ2-6, the V gene TRBV29-1; no reliable D call. V lost 2 bases, J lost 0 bases, and 5 bases lay in between. Germline V gene lookup returns CDR1 SQVTM and CDR2 ANQGSEA. CDR3 length equals 14 residues. CDR3 in amino acids: CSVERVSGANVLTF. DNA for the CDR3: TGCAGCGTTGAACGAGTCTCTGGGGCCAACGTCCTGACTTTC.

This clonotype came up a few times. The chain recombines TRBV20-1 with TRBJ2-3, with D possibly being TRBD2 (6 bases). The germline V and J ends were trimmed by 4 bases and 1 base, with 9 bases remaining between them. Germline V gene sequence: CDR1 DFQATT, CDR2 SNEGSKA (reference sequence). CDR3 length equals 13 residues. As DNA, the CDR3 is TGCAGTGCTACTAGCGTACGCACAGATACGCAGTATTTT. Translated, it gives CSATSVRTDTQYF.

This clonotype was seen only a few times. V gene TRBV29-1 combines with J gene TRBJ2-3; the match to TRBD1 covers 8 bases. The CDR3 runs to 15 residues. The germline V gene has CDR1 SQVTM and CDR2 ANQGSEA. CDR3 region: CTTLPQGARTDTQYF. CDR3 coding DNA: TGCACAACCCTACCCCAGGGGGCGCGCACAGATACGCAGTATTTT.

The genes are TRBV6-2 or TRBV6-3 and TRBJ1-5; unclear D gene. Germline lookup yields CDR1 MNHEY and CDR2 SVGEGT. Trimming removed 6 bases from V and 2 bases from J, with 11 bases in between. This CDR3 is built from 14 residues. The CDR3 region has the DNA TGTGCCAGCAGGAAATTGTACGGCAATCAGCCCCAGCATTTT. Amino acids: CASRKLYGNQPQHF.